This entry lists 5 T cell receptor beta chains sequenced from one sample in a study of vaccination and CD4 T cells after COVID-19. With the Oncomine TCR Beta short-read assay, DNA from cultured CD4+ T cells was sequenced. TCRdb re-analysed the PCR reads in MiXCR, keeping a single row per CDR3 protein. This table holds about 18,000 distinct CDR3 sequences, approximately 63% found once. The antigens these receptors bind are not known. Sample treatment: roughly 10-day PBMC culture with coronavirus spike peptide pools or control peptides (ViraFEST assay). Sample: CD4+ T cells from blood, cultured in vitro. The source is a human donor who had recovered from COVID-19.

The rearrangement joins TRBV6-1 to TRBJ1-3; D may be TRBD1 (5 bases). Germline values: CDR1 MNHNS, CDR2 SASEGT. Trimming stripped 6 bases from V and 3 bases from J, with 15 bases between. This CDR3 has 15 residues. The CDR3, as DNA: TGTGCCAGCAGAGTTACAGGAAAGGGTGGAAACACCATATATTTT. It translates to CASRVTGKGGNTIYF.

CDR3 loop: CASRPGTGTRRNSPLHF. The CDR3 bases are TGTGCCAGCAGACCCGGGACAGGGACTCGTAGGAATTCACCCCTCCACTTT. V gene TRBV28 combines with J gene TRBJ1-6, with 9 bases that match TRBD1. CDR1 is MDHEN, CDR2 SYDVKM, per germline. This CDR3 region has 17 residues. Germline trimming cut 6 bases from V and 7 bases from J; bases unmatched to any gene: 13.

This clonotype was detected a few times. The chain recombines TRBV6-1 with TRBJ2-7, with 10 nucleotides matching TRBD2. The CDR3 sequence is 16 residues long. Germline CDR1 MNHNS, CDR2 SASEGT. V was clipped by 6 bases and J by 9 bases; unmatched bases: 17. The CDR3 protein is CASSLTPAGGQQVQYF. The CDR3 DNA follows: TGTGCCAGCAGCCTCACACCAGCGGGAGGGCAACAAGTGCAGTACTTC.

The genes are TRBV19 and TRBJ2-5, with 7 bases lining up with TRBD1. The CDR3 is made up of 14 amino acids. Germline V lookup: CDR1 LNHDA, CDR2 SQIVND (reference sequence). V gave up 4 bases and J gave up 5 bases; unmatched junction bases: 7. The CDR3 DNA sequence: TGTGCCAGTAGTAGCCCCGACAGGGAGGAGACCCAGTACTTC. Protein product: CASSSPDREETQYF.

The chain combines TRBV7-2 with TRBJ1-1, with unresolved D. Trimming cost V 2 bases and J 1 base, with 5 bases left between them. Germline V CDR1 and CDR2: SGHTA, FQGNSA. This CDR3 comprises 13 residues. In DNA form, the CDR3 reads TGTGCCAGCAGCTTAACAGAGAACACTGAAGCTTTCTTT. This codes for CASSLTENTEAFF.